The clone carrying this TCR beta chain was observed many times. As yet, its antigen is unknown. Using unique molecular identifiers, the investigators prepared the TCRbeta library. TCRdb fed the PCR reads into MiXCR, producing one record per CDR3 protein. Among 550,000 to 600,000 distinct CDR3 sequences listed, roughly 23% were seen once. The data belong to a study of T-cell reconstitution after alpha-beta-depleted transplantation in children. Trimming removed 3 bases at V and 3 bases at J, with 15 bases between. Germline CDR1 SGHTA, CDR2 FQGNSA. The CDR3 is 15 residues long. Study-wide results and caveats: Surviving recipient T cells and thymic progenitors underlay high day-60 TCRbeta diversity in some patients. Reportedly, alpha-beta T cells present about two months post-transplant originated from several hundred expanded clones of graft origin.

The chain is built from TRBV7-2 and TRBJ2-7; D might be TRBD1 or TRBD2, each matching 5 bases. This receptor was obtained from a boy younger than two who had a stem cell transplant for acute myeloid leukemia, so the T cells may come from the graft donor. This material consisted of PBMCs, mostly from graft donor cells, taken 360 days after TCRalphabeta/CD19-depleted stem cell transplant. The CDR3 spells CASSFSGTASYEQYF. Here the CDR3 DNA reads TGTGCCAGCAGCTTTTCCGGGACGGCTAGCTACGAGCAGTACTTC.